The clone carrying this T cell receptor beta chain was seen a handful of times. The antigen remains unidentified. The germline V gene has CDR1 SNHLY and CDR2 FYNNEI. With 6 bases clipped from V and 3 bases from J, the junction kept 6 bases outside the gene matches. This CDR3 comprises 14 residues. The data were taken from a study of response to subunit inactivated influenza vaccine. Study-level points and caveats: Seasonal influenza vaccination, on each occasion, was suggested by the authors to recruit few new T cells.

MiXCR, run by TCRdb on the RT-PCR reads, gives a single entry per CDR3 protein. Of about 500,000 distinct CDR3 sequences listed, 10% to 15% are singletons. The V and J genes are TRBV2 and TRBJ2-7; 9 bases match TRBD1. This clonotype originated in a man aged 50-59 years who received an inactivated influenza vaccine. Sequences were derived from PBMCs from blood, sampled 45 days after vaccination. The CDR3 DNA reads TGTGCCAGCAGCTTTCTGGGACAGGGCTACGAGCAGTACTTC. It codes for CASSFLGQGYEQYF. Combining the CDR3 with reference TRBV2 and TRBJ2-7 gives the whole variable domain EPEVTQTPSHQVTQMGQEVILRCVPISNHLYFYWYRQILGQKVEFLVSFYNNEISEKSEIFDDQFSVERPDGSNFTLKIRSTKLEDSAMYFCASSFLGQGYEQYFGPGTRLTVT.